This T cell receptor (beta chain) was found in a study of cytomegalovirus exposure and HLA in healthy donors. 60 Vbeta and 13 Jbeta primers were used in PCR. Assay: immunoSEQ multiplex PCR; the TCRdb copy retains only in-frame clones and omits some. The sample has roughly 150,000 clones; over 70% are singletons. The CDR3 extends over 14 amino acids. The chain has TRBV21-1 and TRBJ2-7; the D segment call TRBD2 is taken from the table without a DNA check. TRBV21-1 is a recognized pseudogene. Sequences were obtained from PBMCs. The sequence derives from a boy aged 2 to 10 in good health and CMV-seronegative. As DNA, the CDR3 is TGTGCCGGATTTTCTAGCGGGGGGGAATACGAGCAGTACGTC. Protein: CAGFSSGGEYEQYV.